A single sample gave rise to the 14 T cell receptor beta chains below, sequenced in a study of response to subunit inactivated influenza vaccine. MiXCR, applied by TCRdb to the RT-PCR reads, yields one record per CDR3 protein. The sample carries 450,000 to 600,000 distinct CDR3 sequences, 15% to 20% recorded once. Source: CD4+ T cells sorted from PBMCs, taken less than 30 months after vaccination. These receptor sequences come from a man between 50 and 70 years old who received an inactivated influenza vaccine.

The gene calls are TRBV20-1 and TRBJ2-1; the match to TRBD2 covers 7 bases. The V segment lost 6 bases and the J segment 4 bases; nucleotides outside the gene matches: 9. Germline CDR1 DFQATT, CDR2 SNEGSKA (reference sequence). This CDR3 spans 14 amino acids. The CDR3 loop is CSASTARGYNEQFF. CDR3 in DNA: TGCAGTGCCTCTACGGCGCGGGGGTACAATGAGCAGTTCTTC.

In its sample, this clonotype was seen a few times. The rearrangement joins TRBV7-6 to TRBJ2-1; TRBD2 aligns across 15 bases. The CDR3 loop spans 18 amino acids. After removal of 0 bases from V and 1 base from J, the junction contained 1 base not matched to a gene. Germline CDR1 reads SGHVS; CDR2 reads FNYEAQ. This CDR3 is CASSLAGTSGGSYNEQFF. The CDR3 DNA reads TGTGCCAGCAGCTTAGCCGGGACTAGCGGGGGGTCCTACAATGAGCAGTTCTTC.

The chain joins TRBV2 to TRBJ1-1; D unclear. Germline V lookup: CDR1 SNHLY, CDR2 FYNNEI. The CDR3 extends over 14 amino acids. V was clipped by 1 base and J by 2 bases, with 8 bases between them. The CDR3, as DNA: TGTGCCAGCAGTGAAGGGCGGGGAAACACTGAAGCTTTCTTT. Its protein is CASSEGRGNTEAFF.

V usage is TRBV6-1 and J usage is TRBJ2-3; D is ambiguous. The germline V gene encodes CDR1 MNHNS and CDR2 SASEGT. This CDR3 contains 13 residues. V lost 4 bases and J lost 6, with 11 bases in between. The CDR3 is CASSVSYGDTQYF. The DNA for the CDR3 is TGTGCCAGCAGTGTCTCGTACGGTGATACGCAGTATTTT.

The CDR3 spells CASSSERNEQFF. The CDR3 DNA reads TGTGCCAGCTCATCGGAACGGAATGAGCAGTTCTTC. The rearrangement joins TRBV18 to TRBJ2-1; no clear D. CDR1 KGHSH and CDR2 LQKENI come from the germline V gene. This CDR3 is 12 amino acids long. Trimming removed 5 bases at V and 7 bases at J, with 9 bases between. Looking up the rest from reference TRBV18 and TRBJ2-1 gives the full variable domain: NAGVMQNPRHLVRRRGQEARLRCSPMKGHSHVYWYRQLPEEGLKFMVYLQKENIIDESGMPKERFSAEFPKEGPSILRIQQVVRGDSAAYFCASSSERNEQFFGPGTRLTVL.

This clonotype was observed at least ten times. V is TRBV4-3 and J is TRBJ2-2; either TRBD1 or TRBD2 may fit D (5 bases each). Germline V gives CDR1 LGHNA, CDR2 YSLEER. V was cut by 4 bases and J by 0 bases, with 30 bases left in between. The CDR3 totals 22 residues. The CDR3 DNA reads TGCGCCAGCAGCCTCGGTCTTCAATACGGGACGGACCAGACTTCGAACACCGGGGAGCTGTTTTTT. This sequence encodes CASSLGLQYGTDQTSNTGELFF.

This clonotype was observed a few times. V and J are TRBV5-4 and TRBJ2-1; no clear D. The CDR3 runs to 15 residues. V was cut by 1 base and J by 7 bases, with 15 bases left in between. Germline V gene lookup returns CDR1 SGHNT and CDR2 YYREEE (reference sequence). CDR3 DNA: TGTGCCAGCAGCTTGTCGCTAGTAGGTTCGAATGAGCAGTTCTTC. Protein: CASSLSLVGSNEQFF. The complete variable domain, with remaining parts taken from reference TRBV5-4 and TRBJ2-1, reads ETGVTQSPTHLIKTRGQQVTLRCSSQSGHNTVSWYQQALGQGPQFIFQYYREEENGRGNFPPRFSGLQFPNYSSELNVNALELDDSALYLCASSLSLVGSNEQFFGPGTRLTVL.

The CDR3 reads CASSQEPSSNQPQHF. The CDR3 DNA follows: TGCGCCAGCAGCCAGGAACCTTCTAGCAATCAGCCCCAGCATTTT. The chain carries TRBV4-1 and TRBJ1-5; D is undetermined. The germline V gene has CDR1 MGHRA and CDR2 YSYEKL. The CDR3 contains 15 residues. The germline V and J ends were trimmed by 3 bases and 0 bases, with 9 bases remaining between them.

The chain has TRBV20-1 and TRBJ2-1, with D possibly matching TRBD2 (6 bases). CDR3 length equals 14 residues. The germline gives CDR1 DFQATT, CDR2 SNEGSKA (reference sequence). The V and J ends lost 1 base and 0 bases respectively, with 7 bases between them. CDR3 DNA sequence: TGCAGTGCTAGAGTAGCGGACTCCTACAATGAGCAGTTCTTC. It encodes CSARVADSYNEQFF.

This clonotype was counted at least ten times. CDR3: CASSYVGGPNQPQHF. The CDR3 DNA reads TGTGCCAGCAGTTACGTGGGGGGTCCGAATCAGCCCCAGCATTTT. The V and J genes are TRBV6-2 or TRBV6-3 and TRBJ1-5, with D possibly being TRBD1 (5 bases). V lost 2 bases to trimming and J lost 4 bases, with 12 bases between them. CDR1 MNHEY and CDR2 SVGEGT come from the germline V gene. This CDR3 spans 15 amino acids.

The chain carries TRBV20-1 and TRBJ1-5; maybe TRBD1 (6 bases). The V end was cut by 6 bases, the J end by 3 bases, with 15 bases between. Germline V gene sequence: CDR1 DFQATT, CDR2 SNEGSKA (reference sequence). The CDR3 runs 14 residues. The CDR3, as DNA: TGCAGTGCGACCCCAGGGGCCGTCAATCAGCCCCAGCATTTT. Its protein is CSATPGAVNQPQHF.

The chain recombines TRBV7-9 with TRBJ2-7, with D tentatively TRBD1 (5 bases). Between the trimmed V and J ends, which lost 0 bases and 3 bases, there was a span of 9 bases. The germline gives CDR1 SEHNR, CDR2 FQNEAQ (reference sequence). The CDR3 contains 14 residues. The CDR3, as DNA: TGTGCCAGCAGCTTAGCGTGGGGCAACTACGAGCAGTACTTC. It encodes CASSLAWGNYEQYF.

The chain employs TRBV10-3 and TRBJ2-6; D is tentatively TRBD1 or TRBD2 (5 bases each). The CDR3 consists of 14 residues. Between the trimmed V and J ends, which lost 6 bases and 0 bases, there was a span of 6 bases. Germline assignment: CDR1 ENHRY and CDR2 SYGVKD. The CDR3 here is CAIRGDSGANVLTF. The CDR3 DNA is TGTGCCATCAGGGGGGACTCTGGGGCCAACGTCCTGACTTTC.

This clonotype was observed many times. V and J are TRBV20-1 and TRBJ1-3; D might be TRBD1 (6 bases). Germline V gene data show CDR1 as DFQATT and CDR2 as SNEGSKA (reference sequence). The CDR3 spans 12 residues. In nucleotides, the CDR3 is TGCAGCGCCCGGACAGCTGGAAACACCATATATTTT. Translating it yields CSARTAGNTIYF.